This paragraph reports one T cell receptor beta chain. The source of the sample is a study of blood T cell repertoires in COVID-19. Study context: COVID-19 samples, acute and convalescent, were from the United States, Italy and Spain. T cells, B-cell-depleted T cells, or PBMCs supplied cDNA or gDNA.

In the original processing: Reference gene primers were amplified, and this amplification served to estimate nucleated cell counts. Sequencing was performed with immunoSEQ multiplex PCR; in TCRdb, only in-frame clones are kept and a portion is missing. The V and J calls and clone size were taken over from that table, and D and trimming were inferred from the DNA. The sample lists nearly 350,000 clones; over 80% were seen once. V lost 8 bases and J 5 bases, leaving 16 bases between the germline ends. The CDR3 extends over 13 amino acids. Germline values: CDR1 MNHEY, CDR2 SVGAGI. This receptor was obtained from a woman aged 50 to 60 with COVID-19, enrolled during active disease. The chain combines TRBV6-5 with TRBJ2-7; perhaps TRBD1 as D (7 bases). Sequences were obtained from peripheral blood. CDR3 in amino acids: CASRDREVHEQYF. Here the CDR3 DNA reads TGTGCCAGCCGCGACAGGGAGGTCCACGAGCAGTACTTC.